The sequence of this T cell receptor (beta chain) was determined in a study of blood T cell repertoires in COVID-19. Sequencing was performed with immunoSEQ multiplex PCR; in TCRdb, only in-frame clones are kept and a portion is missing. The sample consists of approximately 230,000 clones, approximately 84% of them appearing once. The V end lost 1 base, the J end lost 4 bases, and 13 bases lay between the germline ends. Germline V gives CDR1 SGHTA, CDR2 FQGNSA. This CDR3 is 15 amino acids long. This TCR came from a man aged 35 to 55 who had recovered from COVID-19. The chain carries TRBV7-2 and TRBJ1-2; D may be TRBD1 (6 bases). Sequencing used PBMCs or T cells enriched from blood (not recorded which). The CDR3 protein is CASSLGQGMGYGYTF. Written as DNA, the CDR3 is TGTGCCAGCAGCTTAGGGCAGGGGATGGGCTATGGCTACACCTTC.